This T cell receptor beta chain was identified during a study of blood T cell repertoires in COVID-19. Study in general: Acute and convalescent COVID-19 specimens originated in the United States, Italy and Spain.

Seattle patients were enrolled while actively infected and followed longitudinally. The germline V gene has CDR1 LGHNA and CDR2 YSLEER. The CDR3 covers 17 residues. Trimming removed 0 bases from V and 2 bases from J; junction bases left unmatched: 5. Assay used: immunoSEQ multiplex PCR; TCRdb lists only in-frame clones, some missing. The sample has about 360,000 clones; 80% to 90% are singletons. Sample: peripheral blood. This clonotype was obtained from a woman aged 60-75 years with COVID-19, enrolled during active disease. The J gene is TRBJ2-2, the V gene TRBV4-3; 8 positions agree with TRBD2. CDR3 in DNA: TGCGCCAGCAGCCAAGATTTAGCGGGATCAAACACCGGGGAGCTGTTTTTT. Translating it yields CASSQDLAGSNTGELFF.